This paragraph covers one T cell receptor (beta chain) sequence. The study ran its PCR with 60 Vbeta and 13 Jbeta primers. Using immunoSEQ multiplex PCR, the repertoire was profiled, and TCRdb retains in-frame clones only, with some absent. Of 120,000 to 150,000 clones listed, around 77% are singletons. This CDR3 has 17 residues. The germline V gene has CDR1 SEHNR and CDR2 FQNEAQ (reference sequence). V was pared by 5 bases and J by 10 bases, with 14 bases of the junction left unmatched. The record originates from a study of cytomegalovirus exposure and HLA in healthy donors. This chain uses TRBV7-9 with TRBJ2-1; 13 nucleotides match TRBD2. The sequencing sample was made of PBMCs. The TCR sequence derives from a woman aged 40 to 50 in good health and CMV-seropositive. This CDR3 reads CASSRTGLAGAKGEQFF. As DNA, the CDR3 is TGTGCCAGCAGCCGAACCGGACTAGCGGGGGCCAAGGGGGAGCAGTTCTTC.